This section outlines one T cell receptor beta chain sequence together with its context. As yet, its antigen is unknown. This entry is derived from a study of T cell clones after liver transplantation. As for the study in general: Liver transplant recipients had immunosuppression withdrawal attempted within 2 years. Blood was drawn pre-transplant, before withdrawal, and after full or failed withdrawal. Study observations and caveats: Conclusions were preliminary, with small, heterogeneous patient groups. Rather than being deleted, graft donor-reactive T cells may have moved into the graft.

TCRdb's table, derived via immunoSEQ multiplex PCR, lists solely in-frame clones and lacks some. The table lists 50,000 to 70,000 clones, approximately 70% of them singletons. Trimming took 5 bases from V and 5 from J; bases not matched to a gene: 3. CDR3 length equals 12 residues. Germline lookup yields CDR1 SEHNR and CDR2 FQNEAQ (reference sequence). The sequence derives from a human patient who received a liver transplant. These T cells may partly come from the graft donor. The chain carries TRBV7-9 and TRBJ2-7, with 7 bases aligning to TRBD1. Sequenced here: CD4+ T cells from blood, sampled at the approximately 15-month timepoint. The CDR3 is CASSRDRDEQYV. The CDR3 nucleotides read TGTGCCAGCAGCCGTGACAGGGACGAGCAGTACGTC.